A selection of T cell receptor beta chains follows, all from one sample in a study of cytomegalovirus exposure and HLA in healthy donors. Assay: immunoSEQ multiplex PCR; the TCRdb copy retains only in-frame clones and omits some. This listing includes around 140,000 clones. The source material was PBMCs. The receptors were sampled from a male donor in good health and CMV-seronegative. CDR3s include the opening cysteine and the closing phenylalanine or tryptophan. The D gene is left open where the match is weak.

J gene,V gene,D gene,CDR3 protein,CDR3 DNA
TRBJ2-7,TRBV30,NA,CAWSFRGSGAEQYF,TGTGCCTGGAGTTTTAGGGGGTCTGGGGCCGAGCAGTACTTC
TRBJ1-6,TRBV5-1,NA,CASAPWDINNSPLHF,TGCGCCAGCGCCCCGTGGGACATAAATAATTCACCCCTCCACTTT
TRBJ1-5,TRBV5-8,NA,CASSARTVYQPQHF,TGTGCCAGCAGCGCACGGACAGTTTACCAGCCCCAGCATTTT
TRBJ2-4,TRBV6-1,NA,CATLNRDSNIQYF,TGTGCCACCCTGAACCGGGACTCAAACATTCAGTACTTC
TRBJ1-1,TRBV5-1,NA,CASSLPRTAEAFF,TGCGCCAGCAGTCTTCCTCGGACTGCTGAAGCTTTCTTT
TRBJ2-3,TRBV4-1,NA,CASSQGRIGDTQYF,TGCGCCAGCAGCCAAGGGAGGATCGGAGATACGCAGTATTTT
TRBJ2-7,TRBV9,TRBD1,CASSAGTGTYEQYF,TGTGCCAGCAGCGCGGGGACAGGGACCTACGAGCAGTACTTC
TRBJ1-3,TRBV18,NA,CASSTTSSGNTIYF,TGTGCCAGCTCAACTACAAGCTCTGGAAACACCATATATTTT
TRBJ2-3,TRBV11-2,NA,CASSPRVDTQYF,TGTGCCAGCAGCCCTCGGGTAGATACGCAGTATTTT
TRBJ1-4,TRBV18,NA,CASSPLKGATNEKLFF,TGTGCCAGCTCACCTTTAAAGGGGGCAACTAATGAAAAACTGTTTTTT
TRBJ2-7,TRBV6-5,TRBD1,CASSYRDRTYEQYF,TGTGCCAGCAGTTACCGGGACAGAACCTACGAGCAGTACTTC